This T cell receptor beta chain appears in the sequencing data of a study of vaccination effects on CD4 cells after COVID-19. Study summary: Two doses of BNT162b2 or mRNA-1273 vaccine were administered to participants. General study findings and limits: Convalescent patients were scarce, and early post-infection timepoints were absent. Vaccine- and infection-induced clones showed marked clonal contraction late following vaccination.

Before sequencing took place, the ViraFEST assay used viral peptide pools to expand antigen-specific CD4+ T cells. Cells that had been cultured for ten to eleven days were the source of isolated CD4+ T cells. Peptides at about 10 ug/ml and IL-2 at roughly 9.3 IU/ml were added to roughly 2 million PBMC per well. This CDR3 spans 17 amino acids. As for this clone: The antigen is unknown.

This table comes from immunoSEQ multiplex PCR, and its TCRdb copy is limited to in-frame clones, with some not included. The data hold roughly 61,000 clones, with roughly 81% observed a single time. This TCR was sampled from a human donor who received a COVID-19 vaccine. This chain links TRBV21-1 with TRBJ1-4. TRBV21-1 is shown as a pseudogene. The sample was CD4+ T cells from PBMCs cultured with HCoV-229E spike peptides, taken before COVID-19 vaccination. Written as DNA, the CDR3 is TGTGCCAGCAGCAAATTTTCCCCCGGGACAACTAATGAAAAACTGTTTTTT. Protein: CASSKFSPGTTNEKLFF.